Each of the 24 T cell receptor beta chains below was sequenced from the same sample in a study of T cells in Graves' hyperthyroidism and ophthalmopathy (dated by TCRdb to between 2018 and 2021). The library came from multiplex PCR. These reads were obtained on an Illumina HiSeq 2000. The TCR beta CDR3 regions were amplified from the RNA transcripts. The first round of RT-PCR for the TCR CDR3 was performed with the HTBI primer set and the Qiagen OneStep RT-PCR kit. TCRdb reprocessed the public reads (quality trimming at Q25 with fastp, clone calling with MiXCR) and kept in-frame beta chains. Identical CDR3 protein sequences are pooled into one entry, listed with their most common genes and DNA. This sample is represented by a few hundred thousand distinct CDR3 sequences; roughly 20% of them were singletons. The ten largest clones add up to around 27% of the sample. Material: blood. Receptors originate from a man aged 18 to 30 with Graves' hyperthyroidism.

This clonotype appeared a few times. The chain recombines TRBV11-2 with TRBJ2-4; D unclear. The ends were cut back, 6 bases at V and 1 base at J, with 10 bases in the middle. From germline, CDR1 is SGHAT and CDR2 FQNNGV. The CDR3 runs 14 residues. DNA of the CDR3: TGTGCCAGCAGAAGTATAATCGCCAAAAACATTCAGTACTTC. Amino acids: CASRSIIAKNIQYF.

The chain is built from TRBV11-2 and TRBJ1-1; D uncertain. V was shortened by 1 base and J by 1 base, with 25 bases between the two germline ends. CDR3 length: 20 residues. Germline-derived CDR1 and CDR2 are SGHAT and FQNNGV. As DNA, the CDR3 is TGTGCCAGCAGCTTAGGGTTTGGCGTGGGAGGGAAGCTTCGGAACACTGAAGCTTTCTTT. Encoded protein: CASSLGFGVGGKLRNTEAFF.

This sequence joins TRBV30 and TRBJ1-1, with D hard to call. The germline V gene encodes CDR1 GTSNPN and CDR2 SVGIG (reference sequence). V was shortened by 2 bases and J by 11 bases, with 12 bases between the two germline ends. CDR3 size: 11 residues. Here the CDR3 reads CAWSRTDIAFF. CDR3 nucleotides: TGTGCCTGGAGTCGGACCGATATTGCTTTCTTT.

This clonotype was detected only a few times. The V and J genes are TRBV10-3 and TRBJ2-7; D tentatively fits TRBD1 or TRBD2 (6 bases each). With 10 bases removed from V and 7 bases from J, the gap between germline ends came to 23 bases. The CDR3 has 14 amino acids. Per germline, CDR1 ENHRY and CDR2 SYGVKD. The CDR3 nucleotides read TGTGCCAGCAGCCCGCACTCGGGGGCGGGAGAGCAGTACTTC. Its protein is CASSPHSGAGEQYF.

This clonotype came up many times. The V gene is TRBV19, the J gene TRBJ1-3, with TRBD1 matching 7 bases. The CDR3 extends over 13 amino acids. CDR1 is LNHDA, CDR2 SQIVND, per germline (reference sequence). The V segment lost 10 bases and the J segment 4 bases; nucleotides outside the gene matches: 7. CDR3 DNA sequence: TGTGCCACCGGGACAGTCGGAGGAAACACCATATATTTT. This translates into CATGTVGGNTIYF.

The table lists this clonotype with a count of one. The V and J genes are TRBV14 and TRBJ1-1; TRBD1 is a possible D gene (5 bases). Germline V gene lookup returns CDR1 SGHDN and CDR2 FVKESK. Trimming stripped 3 bases from V and 4 bases from J, with 9 bases between. The CDR3 is 13 amino acids. CDR3 sequence (DNA): TGTGCCAGCAGCCATAGAGGGGCCACTGAAGCTTTCTTT. This sequence encodes CASSHRGATEAFF.

This clonotype was detected only a few times. The junction does not match germline at one end; this may be a read error. CDR3 DNA: TGTGCCAGCAGCCCGGGACAGGGTGGGACTGAAGCTTGCTTT. It yields the protein CASSPGQGGTEACF. The rearrangement joins TRBV7-8 to TRBJ1-1; 9 bases map to TRBD1. CDR3 length: 14 residues. Germline V gene data show CDR1 as SGHVS and CDR2 as FQNEAQ.

This clonotype was observed many times. The chain has TRBV6-1 and TRBJ2-5; 8 bases map to TRBD2. Germline V gives CDR1 MNHNS, CDR2 SASEGT. The CDR3 is 15 residues long. J gave up 5 bases and V 7 bases, and 12 bases lay outside the gene matches. DNA for the CDR3: TGTGCCAGCAACCCCAGCGGGGGAGGGGCGGAGACCCAGTACTTC. As protein: CASNPSGGGAETQYF.

This clonotype was observed at least ten times. J is TRBJ1-1 and V is TRBV5-1; D possibly corresponds to TRBD1 (5 bases). Germline lookup yields CDR1 SGHRS and CDR2 YFSETQ. This CDR3 region has 13 residues. With 5 bases removed from V and 6 bases from J, the gap between germline ends came to 14 bases. CDR3 in DNA: TGCGCCAGCAGTTGGGGGGTAGGCGCTGAAGCTTTCTTT. Translating gives CASSWGVGAEAFF.

This clonotype was counted at least ten times. The V gene is TRBV7-6, the J gene TRBJ2-7; D might be TRBD1 (5 bases). The CDR3 sequence is 14 residues long. Between the trimmed V and J ends, which lost 2 bases and 0 bases, there was a span of 8 bases. In germline, CDR1 is SGHVS, CDR2 FNYEAQ. The CDR3 bases are TGTGCCAGCAGCTTAATGGACACCTCCTACGAGCAGTACTTC. This codes for CASSLMDTSYEQYF.

This clonotype occurred many times. CDR3 sequence: CASSAGPFDTEAFF. The CDR3 DNA sequence: TGTGCCAGCAGCGCGGGACCGTTTGATACTGAAGCTTTCTTT. This chain links TRBV7-8 with TRBJ1-1; weak D call: TRBD1 (5 bases). The CDR3 has 14 residues. The V end lost 5 bases, the J end lost 5 bases, and 15 bases lay between the germline ends. CDR1 and CDR2 from the germline V gene are SGHVS and FQNEAQ.

This clonotype was observed at least ten times. The J gene is TRBJ1-1, the V gene TRBV5-8; D unresolved. Germline V gives CDR1 SGHTS, CDR2 YDEGEE. With 3 bases removed from V and 10 bases from J, the gap between germline ends came to 22 bases. The CDR3 runs 15 residues. The CDR3 protein is CASSWKVLGGMRAFF. Here the CDR3 DNA reads TGTGCCAGCAGCTGGAAGGTCCTGGGCGGAATGCGAGCTTTCTTT.

This clonotype has a count of ten or more. V usage is TRBV3-1 and J usage is TRBJ1-2; 10 nucleotides match TRBD1. The germline CDR1 and CDR2 sequences are LGHDT and YNNKEL (reference sequence). The CDR3 totals 13 residues. The J segment lost 8 bases and the V segment lost 3 bases, leaving 3 bases of the junction unmatched. CDR3 nucleotides: TGTGCCAGCAGCCAGGGACAGGGGAGGGGCTACACCTTC. This translates into CASSQGQGRGYTF.

This clonotype was counted at least ten times. The chain recombines TRBV20-1 with TRBJ2-2, with D hard to call. Deletions cut 5 bases from V and 2 bases from J, with 9 bases between. Germline V gives CDR1 DFQATT, CDR2 SNEGSKA (reference sequence). The CDR3 is 13 residues long. CDR3 residues: CSAPRVNTGELFF. The CDR3 bases are TGCAGTGCTCCGCGTGTTAACACCGGGGAGCTGTTTTTT.

This clonotype was recorded a few times. V and J are TRBV4-2 and TRBJ1-5, with TRBD1 matching 7 bases. The CDR3 contains 20 residues. J gave up 0 bases and V 6 bases, and 20 bases lay outside the gene matches. Per germline, CDR1 LGHNA and CDR2 YNFKEQ. The DNA of the CDR3 is TGTGCCAGCAGGCAGAGATGGAGGGGGCAGAGGTCCCCTAGCAATCAGCCCCAGCATTTT. It encodes CASRQRWRGQRSPSNQPQHF.

This clonotype has at least ten counts. The chain links TRBV6-1 to TRBJ1-3; possible D gene TRBD1, 5 bases. The CDR3 has 14 residues. CDR1 MNHNS and CDR2 SASEGT come from the germline V gene. V dropped 3 bases and J dropped 4 bases, with 10 bases sitting between them. The DNA for the CDR3 is TGTGCCAGCAGTGACAGGGCAATCGGAAACACCATATATTTT. This sequence encodes CASSDRAIGNTIYF.

The chain uses TRBV19 and TRBJ1-5; 8 bases are a match to TRBD1. Germline loops: CDR1 LNHDA, CDR2 SQIVND (reference sequence). This CDR3 is 19 amino acids long. V trimming: 0 bases; J trimming: 0 bases; junction bases outside the gene matches: 10. This CDR3 is CASSIDVRGPFYSNQPQHF. CDR3 DNA: TGTGCCAGTAGTATAGATGTCAGGGGGCCCTTTTATAGCAATCAGCCCCAGCATTTT.

Ten or more counts support this clonotype. The V call is TRBV10-1, the J call TRBJ1-5, with a possible D match to TRBD1 (5 bases). The CDR3 length is 13 residues. Germline assignment: CDR1 WNHNN and CDR2 SYGVQD (reference sequence). V lost 2 bases to trimming and J lost 15 bases, with 17 bases between them. The CDR3: CASSETPAGLRHF. The CDR3 bases are TGCGCCAGCAGTGAGACCCCGGCAGGGCTACGGCATTTT.

This clonotype was seen repeatedly, ten times or more. The chain employs TRBV7-9 and TRBJ1-2, with D hard to call. The CDR3 covers 13 residues. V gave up 0 bases and J gave up 4 bases, with 6 bases separating them. Germline V gives CDR1 SEHNR, CDR2 FQNEAQ (reference sequence). CDR3 DNA sequence: TGTGCCAGCAGCTTAGCAGGGATCTATGGCTACACCTTC. Protein product: CASSLAGIYGYTF.

The chain is built from TRBV18 and TRBJ1-1; D remains unclear. The CDR3 consists of 13 residues. CDR1 and CDR2 (germline): KGHSH, LQKENI. The germline V and J ends were trimmed by 5 bases and 6 bases, with 13 bases remaining between them. The CDR3, as DNA: TGTGCCAGCTCAAGAGAACGAGGACCTGAAGCTTTCTTT. Encoded protein: CASSRERGPEAFF.

The chain uses TRBV27 and TRBJ2-2; TRBD1 is a possible D gene (6 bases). V was trimmed by 6 bases and J by 1 base, leaving 15 bases between them. The germline CDR1 and CDR2 sequences are MNHEY and SMNVEV (reference sequence). This CDR3 spans 16 amino acids. CDR3: CASRRSGAMNTGELFF. CDR3 coding DNA: TGTGCCAGCAGGAGATCAGGGGCCATGAACACCGGGGAGCTGTTTTTT.

V and J are TRBV5-6 and TRBJ1-2; D unclear. The CDR3 contains 14 residues. The V end lost 0 bases, the J end lost 8 bases, and 14 bases lay between the germline ends. Germline CDR1 and CDR2: SGHDT and YYEEEE. For the CDR3, the DNA is TGTGCCAGCAGCTTGGCGGTGGGCGGCGGAGGCTACACCTTC. It yields the protein CASSLAVGGGGYTF.

This clonotype was seen a few times. The rearrangement uses TRBV28 and TRBJ1-6; D is uncertain. The CDR3 spans 10 residues. V dropped 6 bases and J dropped 14 bases, with 8 bases sitting between them. Per the germline V gene, CDR1 is MDHEN and CDR2 is SYDVKM. CDR3 bases: TGTGCCAGCAGCCAATCGGCCCTCCACTTT. It is translated as CASSQSALHF. Using reference TRBV28 and TRBJ1-6 for the parts outside the CDR3, the full variable domain is DVKVTQSSRYLVKRTGEKVFLECVQDMDHENMFWYRQDPGLGLRLIYFSYDVKMKEKGDIPEGYSVSREKKERFSLILESASTNQTSMYLCASSQSALHFGNGTRLTVT.

This clonotype has only a few counts. The V gene is TRBV27, the J gene TRBJ1-2; D ambiguous. With 5 bases removed from V and 3 bases from J, the gap between germline ends came to 22 bases. The CDR3 spans 17 residues. CDR1 and CDR2 (germline): MNHEY, SMNVEV (reference sequence). The CDR3 DNA follows: TGTGCCAGCAGTAACCTTAGGACGGGAAGGAGTGACTATGGCTACACCTTC. Translation: CASSNLRTGRSDYGYTF.